Listed below are T cell receptor beta chains from one sample, sequenced in a study of blood T cell repertoires in COVID-19. This table comes from immunoSEQ multiplex PCR, and its TCRdb copy is limited to in-frame clones, with some not included. The profile covers roughly 18,000 clones, with about 88% appearing a single time and 9.8% taken by the ten largest. The source material was peripheral blood. Source of these receptors: a man aged 35 to 55 with active COVID-19. The CDR3 runs from the conserved cysteine through the conserved F or W. The D gene is left open where the match is weak. Clone size is stated in some rows and not others, as once, few, many or a class when expanded.

CDR3 protein	CDR3 DNA	clone size	V gene	J gene	D gene
CASSTQGAPLEQYF	TGTGCCAGCAGCACACAGGGGGCGCCGCTCGAGCAGTACTTC	once	TRBV9	TRBJ2-7	TRBD1
CSVEEMTGYGYTF	TGCAGCGTTGAAGAGATGACGGGCTATGGCTACACCTTC	NA	TRBV29-1	TRBJ1-2	NA
CASSYSILAYYEQYF	TGTGCCAGCAGTTACTCTATCCTAGCCTACTACGAGCAGTACTTC	NA	TRBV6-2/TRBV6-3	TRBJ2-7	NA
CAWSVLYRGIYGYTF	TGTGCCTGGAGTGTACTTTACAGGGGGATCTATGGCTACACCTTC	NA	TRBV30	TRBJ1-2	TRBD1
CASSFGTAFSGNTIYF	TGTGCCAGCAGCTTCGGGACAGCGTTCTCTGGAAACACCATATATTTT	NA	TRBV5-6	TRBJ1-3	TRBD1
CASSYRGYNEQFF	TGTGCCAGCAGTTACAGGGGCTACAATGAGCAGTTCTTC	NA	TRBV6-2/TRBV6-3	TRBJ2-1	NA
CASSATGKNTEAFF	TGTGCCAGCTCAGCGACAGGAAAGAACACTGAAGCTTTCTTT	NA	TRBV18	TRBJ1-1	NA
CASSPGTGAGANVLTF	TGTGCCAGCTCACCGGGGACAGGGGCAGGGGCCAACGTCCTGACTTTC	NA	TRBV18	TRBJ2-6	TRBD1
CASSVGHEETQYF	TGTGCCAGCAGCGTTGGGCACGAAGAGACCCAGTACTTC	few	TRBV9	TRBJ2-5	NA
CASSQGGTGVFRRGNTIYF	TGTGCCAGCAGCCAGGGGGGGACAGGGGTCTTCAGGCGTGGAAACACCATATATTTT	NA	TRBV11-3	TRBJ1-3	TRBD1
CASSFGTSGGSYEQYF	TGTGCCAGCAGCTTTGGGACTAGCGGGGGTTCCTACGAGCAGTACTTC	NA	TRBV11-2	TRBJ2-7	TRBD2
CASSGLGTGTPSDTQYF	TGTGCCAGCAGTGGCTTGGGGACAGGGACTCCTTCGGATACGCAGTATTTT	NA	TRBV6-1	TRBJ2-3	TRBD1
CASSLSSDTEAFF	TGTGCCAGCAGCTTAAGTTCGGACACTGAAGCTTTCTTT	NA	TRBV7-7	TRBJ1-1	NA
CASSIGQWAYEQYF	TGTGCCAGTAGTATCGGACAGTGGGCCTACGAGCAGTACTTC	NA	TRBV19	TRBJ2-7	NA
CASSLEGLADNEQFF	TGCGCCAGCAGCCTAGAGGGACTAGCGGACAATGAGCAGTTCTTC	NA	TRBV4-3	TRBJ2-1	TRBD2
CASSRGGLAGVYNEQFF	TGTGCCAGCAGCCGCGGGGGCCTAGCGGGAGTCTACAATGAGCAGTTCTTC	once	TRBV13	TRBJ2-1	TRBD2
CASSFFPGGQETQYF	TGTGCCAGCAGCTTTTTCCCAGGGGGACAGGAGACCCAGTACTTC	once	TRBV7-2	TRBJ2-5	TRBD1
CASSPDSPGNTIYF	TGTGCCAGCAGTCCTGACAGTCCTGGAAACACCATATATTTT	NA	TRBV6-5	TRBJ1-3	NA
CAWSVRGWYQETQYF	TGTGCCTGGAGTGTACGAGGGTGGTACCAAGAGACCCAGTACTTC	NA	TRBV30	TRBJ2-5	NA
CASSLSVGDRVYEQYF	TGTGCCAGCAGTTTATCAGTTGGGGACAGGGTCTACGAGCAGTACTTC	NA	TRBV27	TRBJ2-7	TRBD1
CASSLIQLEAFF	TGTGCCAGCAGCTTGATACAGCTTGAAGCTTTCTTT	NA	TRBV5-5	TRBJ1-1	NA